This T cell receptor beta chain was identified during a study of OX40 agonist ivuxolimab in advanced cancers. Study details: Hepatocellular carcinoma, melanoma, renal cell or head and neck cancer affected the dose-escalation patients. Previous treatment with anti-PD-1, anti-PD-L1 or anti-CTLA-4 therapy was allowed; about 40% had received some.

The CDR3 is made up of 13 amino acids. Germline lookup yields CDR1 SGHTA and CDR2 FQGNSA. V shed 5 bases and J shed 3 bases, with 10 bases lying between them. The protocol was immunoSEQ multiplex PCR, while the TCRdb copy is restricted to in-frame clones and leaves out a portion. The sample records nearly 80,000 clones, 84% being singletons. Study conclusions and caveats: Antigen specificity was not determined for the expanded peripheral T cells. Mean expanded clone counts were higher in CD8+ than CD4+ T cells.

A note on this clone: Antigen unknown.

Sequencing was performed on CD4+ or CD8+ T cells sorted from blood, taken in a trial of the OX40 agonist ivuxolimab. The V call is TRBV7-2, the J call TRBJ1-1; no reliable D call. The sequence was collected from an adult with an advanced solid tumor such as melanoma, head and neck, liver or kidney cancer. CDR3 coding DNA: TGTGCCAGCAGCCCTAACCCGGACACTGAAGCTTTCTTT. Protein product: CASSPNPDTEAFF. The whole variable domain, remainder taken from reference TRBV7-2 and TRBJ1-1, is GAGVSQSPSNKVTEKGKDVELRCDPISGHTALYWYRQSLGQGLEFLIYFQGNSAPDKSGLPSDRFSAERTGGSVSTLTIQRTQQEDSAVYLCASSPNPDTEAFFGQGTRLTVV.